The 32 T cell receptor beta chains below come from one sample, sequenced in a study of control samples from healthy donors and cancer patients. TCRdb keeps only in-frame clones here, not all; method: immunoSEQ multiplex PCR. Of about 41,000 clones in the sample, around 94% were seen once. Sample: blood. Every receptor here comes from a man in his sixties in good health.

The V call is TRBV6-1, the J call TRBJ1-5, with TRBD1 matching 7 bases. From germline, CDR1 is MNHNS and CDR2 SASEGT. The CDR3 spans 16 residues. J lost 1 base, V lost 2 bases, and 5 bases had no gene match. In DNA, the CDR3 is TGTGCCAGCAGTGAATGGGACAGCCCGAGCAATCAGCCCCAGCATTTT. It translates to CASSEWDSPSNQPQHF.

Written as DNA, the CDR3 is TGTGCCAGCAGCCCTATTCTAGGAGGGGGCGATGAGCAGTTCTTC. Residues: CASSPILGGGDEQFF. The rearrangement joins TRBV13 to TRBJ2-1, with a tentative D call TRBD1 (7 bases). This CDR3 has 15 residues. Trimming shortened V by 5 bases and J by 8 bases, and 19 bases separated the two germline ends. Germline V gene sequence: CDR1 PRHDT, CDR2 FYEKMQ (reference sequence).

This chain links TRBV23-1 with TRBJ2-7; TRBD2 matches at 15 bases. TRBV23-1 falls under the ORF class, with uncertain function. This CDR3 has 19 amino acids. The J segment lost 0 bases and the V segment lost 6 bases, leaving 12 bases of the junction unmatched. DNA of the CDR3: TGCGCCAGCAGCTCCCCCGGGACTAGCGGGAGGAACCCCTCCTACGAGCAGTACTTC. Translating gives CASSSPGTSGRNPSYEQYF.

V is TRBV10-3 and J is TRBJ2-5, with TRBD1 as a possible D gene (5 bases). The germline V gene has CDR1 ENHRY and CDR2 SYGVKD. Trimming removed 3 bases at V and 5 bases at J, with 13 bases between. The CDR3 has 14 amino acids. The CDR3 bases are TGTGCCATCAGTGAAGGGCAGGGCAAGGAGACCCAGTACTTC. Translated: CAISEGQGKETQYF.

The chain combines TRBV6-5 with TRBJ2-7; 7 positions match TRBD1. The CDR3 covers 15 residues. Germline-derived CDR1 and CDR2 are MNHEY and SVGAGI. The J segment lost 1 base and the V segment lost 2 bases, leaving 5 bases of the junction unmatched. This CDR3 is CASSYAAGGSYEQYF. The CDR3 DNA reads TGTGCCAGCAGTTACGCGGCAGGGGGATCCTACGAGCAGTACTTC.

The chain uses TRBV10-2 and TRBJ2-1; weak D call: TRBD2 (5 bases). The V end lost 7 bases, the J end lost 7 bases, and 20 bases lay between the germline ends. The CDR3 contains 15 residues. Germline CDR1 and CDR2: WSHSY and SAAADI. CDR3 in DNA: TGCGCCAGCACTTGGGGAGCAGGAGTTGTTAATGAGCAGTTCTTC. Amino acids: CASTWGAGVVNEQFF.

The V call is TRBV6-5, the J call TRBJ2-3; D not resolved. V was trimmed by 5 bases and J by 1 base, leaving 10 bases between them. The CDR3 loop spans 14 amino acids. The germline V gene has CDR1 MNHEY and CDR2 SVGAGI. CDR3 sequence: CASSNSHRTDTQYF. The CDR3 DNA reads as TGTGCCAGCAGTAATAGTCACCGCACAGATACGCAGTATTTT.

This sequence joins TRBV18 and TRBJ2-5; possibly TRBD2 for D (5 bases). This CDR3 spans 13 amino acids. Germline V lookup: CDR1 KGHSH, CDR2 LQKENI. Between the trimmed V and J ends, which lost 5 bases and 5 bases, there was a span of 12 bases. The CDR3: CASSSPGSETQYF. The DNA of the CDR3 is TGTGCCAGCTCATCCCCGGGGAGTGAGACCCAGTACTTC.

This sequence joins TRBV10-2 and TRBJ2-3; possibly TRBD2 for D (7 bases). V lost 2 bases and J 8 bases, leaving 20 bases between the germline ends. Per germline, CDR1 WSHSY and CDR2 SAAADI. The CDR3 is 16 amino acids. CDR3 in DNA: TGCGCCAGCAGTGAGACCCCATGGGGGGGCCGGGCTACGCAGTATTTT. This translates into CASSETPWGGRATQYF.

The chain has TRBV2 and TRBJ1-2; no clear D. CDR1 and CDR2 from the germline V gene are SNHLY and FYNNEI. The CDR3 totals 14 residues. Trimming took off 3 bases at V and 5 bases at J, with 13 bases between the two ends. The CDR3 coding sequence is TGTGCCAGCAGTGACACCCCCTTGGGGTATGGCTACACCTTC. It codes for CASSDTPLGYGYTF.

This clone was counted a single time. The CDR3 reads CASSLNHLLAGDYEQYF. The DNA for the CDR3 is TGTGCCAGCAGCTTGAACCACCTACTAGCGGGAGACTACGAGCAGTACTTC. The rearrangement links TRBV5-8 to TRBJ2-7; 11 bases align to TRBD2. From germline, CDR1 is SGHTS and CDR2 YDEGEE. CDR3 size: 17 residues. Trimming took 1 base from V and 3 from J; bases not matched to a gene: 9.

The chain recombines TRBV2 with TRBJ1-5; 7 nucleotides align to TRBD1. The junction had 9 bases not matched to a gene; V was cut back by 7 bases and J by 3 bases. The CDR3 has 15 residues. CDR1 SNHLY and CDR2 FYNNEI come from the germline V gene. In DNA, the CDR3 is TGTGCCAGCAATTTTCAGGGGGTCTCCAATCAGCCCCAGCATTTT. It yields the protein CASNFQGVSNQPQHF.

This clone was seen more than once but under ten times. The rearrangement links TRBV13 to TRBJ2-4; maybe TRBD1 (6 bases). Germline assignment: CDR1 PRHDT and CDR2 FYEKMQ (reference sequence). The CDR3 runs to 16 residues. Trimming removed 0 bases at V and 1 base at J, with 10 bases between. CDR3: CASSLGGHNAKNIQYF. The CDR3, as DNA: TGTGCCAGCAGCTTAGGGGGACACAACGCCAAAAACATTCAGTACTTC.

The rearrangement joins TRBV13 to TRBJ2-5; D uncertain. This CDR3 region has 13 residues. Between the trimmed V and J ends, which lost 3 bases and 0 bases, there was a span of 5 bases. The V gene's germline CDR1 is PRHDT and CDR2 FYEKMQ (reference sequence). Here the CDR3 DNA reads TGTGCCAGCAGCTTCAAGGACCAAGAGACCCAGTACTTC. It codes for CASSFKDQETQYF.

The chain employs TRBV27 and TRBJ2-5; D not resolved. The germline V and J ends were trimmed by 6 bases and 2 bases, with 10 bases remaining between them. The germline gives CDR1 MNHEY, CDR2 SMNVEV (reference sequence). The length of the CDR3 is 13 residues. This CDR3 is CASRGQPQETQYF. The CDR3 bases are TGTGCCAGCAGAGGCCAGCCACAAGAGACCCAGTACTTC.

The chain uses TRBV19 and TRBJ1-2, with a weak D call TRBD1 (5 bases). The CDR3 is 15 residues long. The V end lost 5 bases, the J end lost 4 bases, and 17 bases lay between the germline ends. Germline loops: CDR1 LNHDA, CDR2 SQIVND (reference sequence). The DNA for the CDR3 is TGTGCCAGTAGTTCCCGGACGCCCCAGGGCTATGGCTACACCTTC. It is translated as CASSSRTPQGYGYTF.

This clone has a handful of counts. The chain has TRBV10-2 and TRBJ2-2, with TRBD2 matching 14 bases. This CDR3 contains 15 residues. Per germline, CDR1 WSHSY and CDR2 SAAADI. V dropped 6 bases and J dropped 6; count of bases not matched to a gene: 3. Here the CDR3 DNA reads TGCGCCAGCAGGACTAGCGGGAGGGGAGCCGGGGAGCTGTTTTTT. Amino acid sequence: CASRTSGRGAGELFF.

The rearrangement links TRBV10-3 to TRBJ1-1; no clear D. The CDR3 has 14 amino acids. Germline V gives CDR1 ENHRY, CDR2 SYGVKD. Trimming cost V 3 bases and J 3 bases, with 11 bases left between them. The CDR3 here is CAISDGVSYTEAFF. The DNA of the CDR3 is TGTGCCATCAGTGACGGGGTATCGTACACTGAAGCTTTCTTT.

With respect to this clone: Other DNA sequences in this specimen translate into the identical CDR3. The V gene is TRBV29-1, the J gene TRBJ2-7, with TRBD2 matching over 7 bases. From germline, CDR1 is SQVTM and CDR2 ANQGSEA. The CDR3 totals 12 residues. V was clipped by 4 bases and J by 1 base; unmatched bases: 1. The CDR3 reads CSVGGGSYEQYF. CDR3 coding DNA: TGCAGCGTTGGGGGGGGGTCCTACGAGCAGTACTTC.

V and J are TRBV6-1 and TRBJ2-3; the match to TRBD1 covers 8 bases. Germline V gene lookup returns CDR1 MNHNS and CDR2 SASEGT. The CDR3 spans 17 residues. V trimming: 4 bases; J trimming: 4 bases; junction bases outside the gene matches: 13. CDR3 sequence reads: CASSVVKDRVSADTQYF. DNA for the CDR3: TGTGCCAGCAGTGTAGTTAAGGACAGGGTGTCTGCAGATACGCAGTATTTT.

The V gene is TRBV2, the J gene TRBJ1-1; 9 positions agree with TRBD1. The CDR3 length is 14 residues. The germline V gene has CDR1 SNHLY and CDR2 FYNNEI. The V and J ends lost 6 bases and 5 bases, in that order; junction bases with no gene match: 7. CDR3 loop: CASRTTGGKTEAFF. In DNA form, the CDR3 reads TGTGCCAGCAGGACCACAGGGGGCAAGACTGAAGCTTTCTTT.

This chain uses TRBV28 with TRBJ2-1, with D uncertain. With 7 bases removed from V and 6 bases from J, the gap between germline ends came to 13 bases. CDR3 size: 13 residues. The germline V gene encodes CDR1 MDHEN and CDR2 SYDVKM. The CDR3 bases are TGTGCCAGCAATGCTATTTTGAGCAATGAGCAGTTCTTC. Translation gives CASNAILSNEQFF.

The chain links TRBV11-3 to TRBJ1-6, with D possibly matching TRBD1 (5 bases). The length of the CDR3 is 20 residues. V was cut by 0 bases and J by 0 bases, with 18 bases left in between. Germline-derived CDR1 and CDR2 are SGHNT and YENEEA. For the CDR3, the DNA is TGTGCCAGCAGCTTAGATATGCCGGGGACCCCGAGCTCCTATAATTCACCCCTCCACTTT. Its protein product is CASSLDMPGTPSSYNSPLHF. Full variable domain (missing parts from reference TRBV11-3 and TRBJ1-6): EAGVVQSPRYKIIEKKQPVAFWCNPISGHNTLYWYLQNLGQGPELLIRYENEEAVDDSQLPKDRFSAERLKGVDSTLKIQPAELGDSAVYLCASSLDMPGTPSSYNSPLHFGNGTRLTVT.

J is TRBJ2-1 and V is TRBV5-4, with 12 bases that match TRBD2. V was pared by 0 bases and J by 8 bases, with 3 bases of the junction left unmatched. Germline CDR1 is SGHNT and CDR2 is YYREEE (reference sequence). The CDR3 length is 15 residues. CDR3 amino acids: CASSLGLAGVDEQFF. Written as DNA, the CDR3 is TGTGCCAGCAGCTTGGGACTAGCGGGAGTAGATGAGCAGTTCTTC. The full variable domain, its missing parts supplied by reference TRBV5-4 and TRBJ2-1, is ETGVTQSPTHLIKTRGQQVTLRCSSQSGHNTVSWYQQALGQGPQFIFQYYREEENGRGNFPPRFSGLQFPNYSSELNVNALELDDSALYLCASSLGLAGVDEQFFGPGTRLTVL.

This chain uses TRBV9 with TRBJ2-1; TRBD1 might be the D (6 bases). V was cut by 3 bases and J by 0 bases, with 13 bases left in between. Germline CDR1 and CDR2: SGDLS and YYNGEE. CDR3 length: 16 residues. CDR3 residues: CASSEEPTGSYNEQFF. The CDR3 DNA is TGTGCCAGCAGCGAAGAGCCGACAGGCTCCTACAATGAGCAGTTCTTC.

Here the CDR3 reads CASSMSSAYNEQFF. CDR3 sequence (DNA): TGTGCCAGTAGTATGTCGTCGGCCTACAATGAGCAGTTCTTC. The chain carries TRBV19 and TRBJ2-1, with D unclear. V lost 3 bases and J 2 bases, leaving 8 bases between the germline ends. The V gene's germline CDR1 is LNHDA and CDR2 SQIVND (reference sequence). The CDR3 sequence is 14 residues long.

This chain links TRBV19 with TRBJ2-2; TRBD1 aligns across 7 bases. Losses at the gene ends were 4 bases for V and 6 bases for J; bases not matched to a gene: 17. In germline, CDR1 is LNHDA, CDR2 SQIVND (reference sequence). The CDR3 spans 18 residues. The CDR3 DNA follows: TGTGCCAGTAGTACCCAGGTGAGGATCGACAGGGCCGCCGGGGAGCTGTTTTTT. The encoded protein is CASSTQVRIDRAAGELFF.

The count of this clone is one. The J gene is TRBJ2-5, the V gene TRBV9; 7 positions agree with TRBD2. Germline loops: CDR1 SGDLS, CDR2 YYNGEE. This CDR3 region has 13 residues. Trimming removed 5 bases from V and 5 bases from J; junction bases left unmatched: 6. This CDR3 is CASSRGRGETQYF. The CDR3 DNA reads TGTGCCAGCAGTCGCGGGAGAGGGGAGACCCAGTACTTC.

The chain carries TRBV4-1 and TRBJ2-2; the D is unclear. This CDR3 contains 16 residues. Germline CDR1 and CDR2: MGHRA and YSYEKL. V was clipped by 1 base and J by 1 base, with 10 bases between them. The CDR3 reads CASSQGANQNTGELFF. The CDR3 DNA follows: TGCGCCAGCAGCCAAGGGGCTAACCAGAACACCGGGGAGCTGTTTTTT.

The chain links TRBV2 to TRBJ1-1; 8 positions agree with TRBD1. V lost 6 bases to trimming and J lost 2 bases; unmatched junction nucleotides: 11. The CDR3 has 16 amino acids. Germline V gene sequence: CDR1 SNHLY, CDR2 FYNNEI. The chain's CDR3 is CASRVSGQEINTEAFF. The CDR3 bases are TGTGCCAGCAGAGTCTCGGGACAGGAGATAAACACTGAAGCTTTCTTT.

The chain joins TRBV27 to TRBJ2-2; 11 bases agree with TRBD2. The CDR3 is 15 residues long. Trimming took 5 bases from V and 1 from J; bases not matched to a gene: 0. Germline V gene lookup returns CDR1 MNHEY and CDR2 SMNVEV (reference sequence). As DNA, the CDR3 is TGTGCCAGCAGTGGACTAGCGGGGAACACCGGGGAGCTGTTTTTT. It translates to CASSGLAGNTGELFF.

The chain employs TRBV30 and TRBJ2-3; 7 bases agree with TRBD2. The junction had 11 bases not matched to a gene; V was cut back by 2 bases and J by 6 bases. Per the germline V gene, CDR1 is GTSNPN and CDR2 is SVGIG (reference sequence). The CDR3 has 15 amino acids. CDR3 coding DNA: TGTGCCTGGAGTCCCCGGACTAGGGTTCAGGATACGCAGTATTTT. Protein product: CAWSPRTRVQDTQYF. The full variable domain, its missing parts supplied by reference TRBV30 and TRBJ2-3, is SQTIHQWPATLVQPVGSPLSLECTVEGTSNPNLYWYRQAAGRGLQLLFYSVGIGQISSEVPQNLSASRPQDRQFILSSKKLLLSDSGFYLCAWSPRTRVQDTQYFGPGTRLTVL.